This T cell receptor (beta chain) was recorded in a study of blood T cell repertoires in COVID-19. As for the study in general: T cells, B-cell-depleted T cells, or PBMCs provided the cDNA or gDNA that served as material.

As handled by the study authors: The authors estimated nucleated cell counts from reference gene primer amplification. TCRdb keeps only in-frame clones here, not all; method: immunoSEQ multiplex PCR. From that table come the V and J calls and clone size; the DNA was used to work out D and trimming. The repertoire includes approximately 470,000 clones, roughly 87% of them detected once, and 0.7% sits in the top ten. The CDR3 has 15 amino acids. Germline V gene sequence: CDR1 SNHLY, CDR2 FYNNEI. Trimming cost V 7 bases and J 3 bases, with 16 bases left between them. The sequence was collected from a young woman who had recovered from COVID-19. This chain uses TRBV2 with TRBJ1-5, with D perhaps matching TRBD1 (6 bases). The sequenced sample was PBMCs or T cells enriched from blood (not recorded which). The DNA of the CDR3 is TGTGCCAGCACCCTTCCCGGACAGTACAATCAGCCCCAGCATTTT. Translating it yields CASTLPGQYNQPQHF.